This T cell receptor (beta chain) was sequenced for a study of T cell responses to AZD1222 COVID-19 vaccine. Germline V gives CDR1 LNHDA, CDR2 SQIVND (reference sequence). This CDR3 is 15 amino acids long. V lost 6 bases and J 3 bases, leaving 17 bases between the germline ends. TCRdb's table, derived via immunoSEQ multiplex PCR, lists solely in-frame clones and lacks some. Among more than 95,000 clones listed, 85% to 95% were seen once. This clone was detected only once. The TCR comes from an adult in good health. Sequencing was performed on peripheral blood, taken on day 0 of AZD1222 vaccination. The chain uses TRBV19 and TRBJ1-2; D might be TRBD1 (6 bases). The CDR3 loop reads CASSRTGLNDYGYTF. CDR3 coding DNA: TGTGCCAGTAGCCGTACAGGGTTAAATGACTATGGCTACACCTTC.